This T cell receptor beta chain was recovered during a study of OX40 agonist ivuxolimab in advanced cancers. In the study overall: Partial responses, seen in three patients, involved one hepatocellular carcinoma and two cutaneous melanomas. Study-level findings and limits: In the 0.1 to 3.0 mg/kg range, CD4+ and CD8+ blood T cells had expanded clonally by week 6. Researchers did not establish what antigens the expanded peripheral T cells target.

The repertoire was sequenced with immunoSEQ multiplex PCR; TCRdb's copy has only in-frame clones and lacks some. The repertoire holds about 98,000 clones, with approximately 93% as singletons. For this clone: Its antigen is not identified.

This sequence was found in an adult with an advanced solid tumor such as melanoma, head and neck, liver or kidney cancer. The sequencing used CD4+ or CD8+ T cells sorted from blood, collected in a trial of the OX40 agonist ivuxolimab.

CDR3: CASSVAGQTDQPQHF. Written as DNA, the CDR3 is TGTGCCAGCAGCGTAGCGGGACAGACTGATCAGCCCCAGCATTTT. V gene TRBV9 combines with J gene TRBJ1-5; 7 nucleotides match TRBD1. CDR1 SGDLS and CDR2 YYNGEE come from the germline V gene. V was pared by 0 bases and J by 5 bases, with 5 bases of the junction left unmatched. The CDR3 is 15 amino acids.